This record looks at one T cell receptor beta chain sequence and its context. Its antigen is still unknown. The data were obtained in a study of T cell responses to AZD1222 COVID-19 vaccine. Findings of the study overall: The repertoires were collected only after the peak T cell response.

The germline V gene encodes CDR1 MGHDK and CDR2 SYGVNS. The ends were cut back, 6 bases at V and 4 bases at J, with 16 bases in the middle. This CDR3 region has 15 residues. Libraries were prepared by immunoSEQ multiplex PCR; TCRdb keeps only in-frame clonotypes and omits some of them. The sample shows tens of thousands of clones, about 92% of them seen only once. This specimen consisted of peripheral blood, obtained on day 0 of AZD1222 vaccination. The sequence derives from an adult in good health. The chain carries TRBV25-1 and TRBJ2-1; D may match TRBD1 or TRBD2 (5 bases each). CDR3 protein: CASRPGKGIYNEQFF. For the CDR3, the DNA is TGTGCCAGCAGGCCCGGGAAGGGGATTTACAATGAGCAGTTCTTC.